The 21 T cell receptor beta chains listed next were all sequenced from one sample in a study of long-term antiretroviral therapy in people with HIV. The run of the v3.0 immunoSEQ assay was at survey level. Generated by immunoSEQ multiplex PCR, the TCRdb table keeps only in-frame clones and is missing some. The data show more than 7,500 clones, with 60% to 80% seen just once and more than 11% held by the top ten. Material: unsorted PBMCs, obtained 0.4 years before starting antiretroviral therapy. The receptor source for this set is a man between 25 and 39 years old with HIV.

The CDR3 protein is CASSLDRDYEQYF. In DNA, the CDR3 is TGTGCCAGCAGCCTGGACAGGGACTACGAGCAGTACTTC. The chain couples TRBV13 to TRBJ2-7; 8 bases are a match to TRBD1. The CDR3 runs 13 residues. Germline CDR1 and CDR2: PRHDT and FYEKMQ (reference sequence). The V gene end was trimmed by 5 bases and the J gene end by 3 bases; junction bases not matched to a gene: 3.

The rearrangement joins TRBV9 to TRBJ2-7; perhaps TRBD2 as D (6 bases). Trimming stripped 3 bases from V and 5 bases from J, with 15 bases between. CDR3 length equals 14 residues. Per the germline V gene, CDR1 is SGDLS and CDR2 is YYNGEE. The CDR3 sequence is CASSEGPWGDEQYF. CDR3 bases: TGTGCCAGCAGCGAGGGTCCCTGGGGGGACGAGCAGTACTTC.

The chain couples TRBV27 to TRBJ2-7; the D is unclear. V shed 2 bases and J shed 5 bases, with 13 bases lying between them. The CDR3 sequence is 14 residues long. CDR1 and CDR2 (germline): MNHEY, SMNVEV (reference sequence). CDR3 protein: CASSLPGVGNEQYF. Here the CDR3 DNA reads TGTGCCAGCAGTTTACCCGGCGTGGGGAACGAGCAGTACTTC.

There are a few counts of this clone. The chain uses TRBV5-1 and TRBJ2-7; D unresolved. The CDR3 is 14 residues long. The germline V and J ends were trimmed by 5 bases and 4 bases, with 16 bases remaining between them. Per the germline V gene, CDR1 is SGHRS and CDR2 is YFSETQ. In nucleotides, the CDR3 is TGCGCCAGCAGTCTCGGCCTGAATGAGTACGAGCAGTACTTC. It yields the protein CASSLGLNEYEQYF. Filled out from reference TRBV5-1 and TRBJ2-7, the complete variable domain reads KAGVTQTPRYLIKTRGQQVTLSCSPISGHRSVSWYQQTPGQGLQFLFEYFSETQRNKGNFPGRFSGRQFSNSRSEMNVSTLELGDSALYLCASSLGLNEYEQYFGPGTRLTVT.

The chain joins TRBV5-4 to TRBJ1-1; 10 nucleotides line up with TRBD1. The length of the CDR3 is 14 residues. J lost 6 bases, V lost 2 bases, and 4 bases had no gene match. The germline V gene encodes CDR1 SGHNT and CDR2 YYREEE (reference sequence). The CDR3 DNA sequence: TGTGCCAGCAGCTTCGACAGGGGGCTCTCTGAAGCTTTCTTT. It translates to CASSFDRGLSEAFF.

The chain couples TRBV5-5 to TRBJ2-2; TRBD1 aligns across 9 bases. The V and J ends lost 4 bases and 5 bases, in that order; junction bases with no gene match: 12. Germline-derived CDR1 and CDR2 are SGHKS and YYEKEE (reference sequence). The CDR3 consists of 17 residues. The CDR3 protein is CASSLTAGTGRTGELFF. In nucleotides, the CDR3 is TGTGCCAGCAGCCTGACCGCCGGGACAGGGAGGACCGGGGAGCTGTTTTTT.

CDR3 sequence reads: CSVERGNTDTQYF. The CDR3 nucleotides are TGCAGCGTTGAACGGGGAAACACAGATACGCAGTATTTT. The rearrangement links TRBV29-1 to TRBJ2-3; tentatively, D is TRBD2 (5 bases). The ends were cut back, 2 bases at V and 2 bases at J, with 8 bases in the middle. This CDR3 contains 13 residues. CDR1 and CDR2 (germline): SQVTM, ANQGSEA.

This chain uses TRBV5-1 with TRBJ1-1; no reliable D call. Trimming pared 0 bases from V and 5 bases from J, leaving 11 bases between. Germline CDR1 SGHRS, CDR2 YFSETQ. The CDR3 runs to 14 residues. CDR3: CASSLEAGLTEAFF. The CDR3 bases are TGCGCCAGCAGCTTGGAAGCTGGATTGACTGAAGCTTTCTTT.

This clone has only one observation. The CDR3 sequence is CASTGRPNEKLFF. The CDR3 DNA reads TGTGCCAGTACCGGCAGGCCTAATGAAAAACTGTTTTTT. V is TRBV19 and J is TRBJ1-4; unclear D gene. This CDR3 is built from 13 residues. Trimming took off 7 bases at V and 3 bases at J, with 9 bases between the two ends. Germline CDR1 and CDR2: LNHDA and SQIVND (reference sequence).

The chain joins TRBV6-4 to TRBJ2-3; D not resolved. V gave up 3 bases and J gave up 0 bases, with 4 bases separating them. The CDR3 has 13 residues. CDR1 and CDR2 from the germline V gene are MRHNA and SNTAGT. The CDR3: CASSDGSTDTQYF. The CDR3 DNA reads TGTGCCAGCAGTGATGGAAGCACAGATACGCAGTATTTT.

This CDR3 is CASSSPSTSGLYEQYF. In DNA, the CDR3 is TGTGCCAGCAGTTCTCCCTCGACTAGCGGGCTCTACGAGCAGTACTTC. The chain recombines TRBV6-5 with TRBJ2-7; 10 positions agree with TRBD2. Germline loops: CDR1 MNHEY, CDR2 SVGAGI. V shed 4 bases and J 3 bases; nucleotides not matched to a gene: 9. There are 16 residues in the CDR3.

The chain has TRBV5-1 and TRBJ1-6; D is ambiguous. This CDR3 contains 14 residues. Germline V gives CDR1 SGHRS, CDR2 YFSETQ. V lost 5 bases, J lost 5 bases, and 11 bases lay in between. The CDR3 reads CASRLGRDNSPLHF. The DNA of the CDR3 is TGCGCCAGCAGACTCGGGAGAGATAATTCACCCCTCCACTTT. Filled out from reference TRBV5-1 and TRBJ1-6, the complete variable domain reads KAGVTQTPRYLIKTRGQQVTLSCSPISGHRSVSWYQQTPGQGLQFLFEYFSETQRNKGNFPGRFSGRQFSNSRSEMNVSTLELGDSALYLCASRLGRDNSPLHFGNGTRLTVT.

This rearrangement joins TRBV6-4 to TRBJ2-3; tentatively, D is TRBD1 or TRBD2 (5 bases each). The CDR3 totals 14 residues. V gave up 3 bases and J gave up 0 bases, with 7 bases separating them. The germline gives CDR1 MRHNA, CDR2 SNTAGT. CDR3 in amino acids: CASSEGDSTDTQYF. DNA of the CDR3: TGTGCCAGCAGTGAGGGGGACAGCACAGATACGCAGTATTTT.

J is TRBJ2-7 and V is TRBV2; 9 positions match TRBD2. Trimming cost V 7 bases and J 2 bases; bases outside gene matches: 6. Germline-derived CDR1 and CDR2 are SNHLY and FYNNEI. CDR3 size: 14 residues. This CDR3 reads CASIGASGAYEQYF. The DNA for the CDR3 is TGTGCCAGCATAGGGGCTAGCGGGGCCTACGAGCAGTACTTC.

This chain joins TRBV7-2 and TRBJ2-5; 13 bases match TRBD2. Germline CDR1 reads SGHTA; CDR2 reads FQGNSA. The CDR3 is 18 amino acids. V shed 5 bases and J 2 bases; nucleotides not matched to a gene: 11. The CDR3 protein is CASSPGLAGARSQETQYF. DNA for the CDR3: TGTGCCAGCAGCCCTGGACTAGCGGGAGCAAGAAGTCAAGAGACCCAGTACTTC.

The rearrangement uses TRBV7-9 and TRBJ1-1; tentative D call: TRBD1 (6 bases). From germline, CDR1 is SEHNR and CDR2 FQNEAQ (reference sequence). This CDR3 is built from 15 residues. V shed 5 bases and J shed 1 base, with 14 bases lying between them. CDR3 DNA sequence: TGTGCCAGCAGCCTCATGACAGGCCCGAACACTGAAGCTTTCTTT. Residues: CASSLMTGPNTEAFF.

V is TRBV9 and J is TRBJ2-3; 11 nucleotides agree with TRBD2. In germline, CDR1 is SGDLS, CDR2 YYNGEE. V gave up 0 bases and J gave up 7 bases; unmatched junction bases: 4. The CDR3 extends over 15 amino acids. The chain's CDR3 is CASSVGLAGGYTQYF. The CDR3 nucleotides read TGTGCCAGCAGCGTAGGCCTAGCGGGGGGTTATACGCAGTATTTT.

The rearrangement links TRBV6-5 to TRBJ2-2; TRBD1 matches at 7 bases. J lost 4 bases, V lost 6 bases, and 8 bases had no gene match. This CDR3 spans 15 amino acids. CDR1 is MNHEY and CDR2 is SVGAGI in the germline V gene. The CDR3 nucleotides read TGTGCCAGCAGCGACGGGGACAGCCTCACCGGGGAGCTGTTTTTT. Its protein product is CASSDGDSLTGELFF.

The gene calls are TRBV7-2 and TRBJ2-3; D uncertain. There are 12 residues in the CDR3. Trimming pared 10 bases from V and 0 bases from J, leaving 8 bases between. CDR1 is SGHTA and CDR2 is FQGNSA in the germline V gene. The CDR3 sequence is CATTTSTDTQYF. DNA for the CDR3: TGTGCCACCACAACTAGCACAGATACGCAGTATTTT.

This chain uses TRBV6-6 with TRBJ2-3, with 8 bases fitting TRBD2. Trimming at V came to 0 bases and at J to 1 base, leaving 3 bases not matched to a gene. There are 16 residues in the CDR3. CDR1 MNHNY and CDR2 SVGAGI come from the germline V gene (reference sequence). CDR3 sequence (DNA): TGTGCCAGCAGTTACTCGACGACTAGCGGCACAGATACGCAGTATTTT. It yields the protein CASSYSTTSGTDTQYF.

CDR3 in amino acids: CASSAKSSYEQYF. DNA of the CDR3: TGTGCCAGCAGCGCCAAAAGCTCCTACGAGCAGTACTTC. The J gene is TRBJ2-7, the V gene TRBV5-5; D gene uncertain. V was cut by 4 bases and J by 0 bases, with 8 bases left in between. The CDR3 loop spans 13 amino acids. Germline values: CDR1 SGHKS, CDR2 YYEKEE (reference sequence).